Listed below are T cell receptor beta chains from one sample, sequenced in a study of T cells after somatic rescue of genetic block. Assay: immunoSEQ multiplex PCR; the TCRdb copy retains only in-frame clones and omits some. Of around 12,000 clones in the sample, approximately 74% were seen once. Input material: peripheral blood mononuclear cells (PBMCs). These receptors were obtained from a boy aged 5-17 years. CDR3s include the opening cysteine and the closing phenylalanine or tryptophan. D genes are given only for firm matches. Clone size, where shown, is once, few, many, or a class for clones that have expanded.

J gene: TRBJ1-1; D gene: .; clone size: .; V gene: TRBV7-9; CDR3 DNA: TGTGCCAGCAGCGCCCCCGAAGCTTTCTTT; CDR3 protein: CASSAPEAFF
J gene: TRBJ2-7; D gene: .; clone size: .; V gene: TRBV11-2; CDR3 DNA: TGTGCCAGCAGCTTCAGCTACGAGCAGTACTTC; CDR3 protein: CASSFSYEQYF
J gene: TRBJ2-5; D gene: TRBD2; clone size: .; V gene: TRBV7-6; CDR3 DNA: TGTGCCAGCAGCCCGGGTGCGGGGGGCCATCAAGAGACCCAGTACTTC; CDR3 protein: CASSPGAGGHQETQYF
J gene: TRBJ2-5; D gene: .; clone size: once; V gene: TRBV11-2; CDR3 DNA: TGTGCCAGCAGCTTAGCCACCACGTACCAAGAGACCCAGTACTTC; CDR3 protein: CASSLATTYQETQYF
J gene: TRBJ2-1; D gene: TRBD1; clone size: .; V gene: TRBV19; CDR3 DNA: TGTGCCAGCCGACAGGGCTACAATGAGCAGTTCTTC; CDR3 protein: CASRQGYNEQFF
J gene: TRBJ1-2; D gene: .; clone size: .; V gene: TRBV19; CDR3 DNA: TGTGCCAGTAGTATAGTAGGCGGGATCTATGGCTACACCTTC; CDR3 protein: CASSIVGGIYGYTF
J gene: TRBJ2-3; D gene: .; clone size: .; V gene: TRBV27; CDR3 DNA: TGTGCCAGCAGCGCACTTCGAGGCGGCGGACCATACACAGATACGCAGTATTTT; CDR3 protein: CASSALRGGGPYTDTQYF
J gene: TRBJ2-7; D gene: TRBD1; clone size: .; V gene: TRBV7-3; CDR3 DNA: TGTGCCAGCAGCTCGGGACAGGGTAACTACGAGCAGTACTTC; CDR3 protein: CASSSGQGNYEQYF
J gene: TRBJ2-2; D gene: TRBD1; clone size: .; V gene: TRBV15; CDR3 DNA: TGTGCCACCAGCAGAACACAGGGGCCCCTCGGCGGGGAGCTGTTTTTT; CDR3 protein: CATSRTQGPLGGELFF
J gene: TRBJ1-5; D gene: .; clone size: .; V gene: TRBV18; CDR3 DNA: TGTGCCAGCTCAACACTCGGGGAGAATCAGCCCCAGCATTTT; CDR3 protein: CASSTLGENQPQHF
J gene: TRBJ1-1; D gene: .; clone size: .; V gene: TRBV2; CDR3 DNA: TGTGCCAGCCGTAGTACGGGGCGAGGGACTGAAGCTTTCTTT; CDR3 protein: CASRSTGRGTEAFF
J gene: TRBJ2-7; D gene: TRBD1; clone size: .; V gene: TRBV4-2; CDR3 DNA: TGTGCCAGCAGCCACTATGGGACAGGGGGTAACGAGCAGTACTTC; CDR3 protein: CASSHYGTGGNEQYF
J gene: TRBJ1-2; D gene: .; clone size: .; V gene: TRBV28; CDR3 DNA: TGTGCCAGCAGTACGGGGACCGCTAACTATGGCTACACCTTC; CDR3 protein: CASSTGTANYGYTF
J gene: TRBJ2-7; D gene: TRBD2; clone size: .; V gene: TRBV18; CDR3 DNA: TGTGCCAGCTCACCCGGACTAGCGAGATCATACGAGCAGTACTTC; CDR3 protein: CASSPGLARSYEQYF
J gene: TRBJ2-7; D gene: TRBD2; clone size: .; V gene: TRBV19; CDR3 DNA: TGTGCCACCAGGGACTACTACGAGCAGTACTTC; CDR3 protein: CATRDYYEQYF
J gene: TRBJ2-3; D gene: .; clone size: .; V gene: TRBV6-5; CDR3 DNA: TGTGCCAGCAGTTACCGGTCAGTAGCGGGCACAGATACGCAGTATTTT; CDR3 protein: CASSYRSVAGTDTQYF
J gene: TRBJ2-1; D gene: TRBD2; clone size: few; V gene: TRBV28; CDR3 DNA: TGTGCCAGCAGTCTCCGGGACTACTACAATGAGCAGTTCTTC; CDR3 protein: CASSLRDYYNEQFF
J gene: TRBJ1-4; D gene: .; clone size: once; V gene: TRBV5-5; CDR3 DNA: TGTGCCAGCAGCTTAGCAGGGACAAGCAATGAAAAACTGTTTTTT; CDR3 protein: CASSLAGTSNEKLFF
J gene: TRBJ2-1; D gene: .; clone size: .; V gene: TRBV27; CDR3 DNA: TGTGCCAGCAGTTTATCCGACAGGAATGAGCAGTTCTTC; CDR3 protein: CASSLSDRNEQFF
J gene: TRBJ2-3; D gene: .; clone size: few; V gene: TRBV10-2; CDR3 DNA: TGCGCCAGCACGGCCCGCACAGATACGCAGTATTTT; CDR3 protein: CASTARTDTQYF
J gene: TRBJ2-3; D gene: TRBD2; clone size: .; V gene: TRBV28; CDR3 DNA: TGTGCCAGCAGTTTGAGCGGGACTCCAGATACGCAGTATTTT; CDR3 protein: CASSLSGTPDTQYF
J gene: TRBJ1-1; D gene: TRBD1; clone size: .; V gene: TRBV5-4; CDR3 DNA: TGTGCCAGCAGCTTGGACAGGGGGGTTATAGTGCACACTGAAGCTTTCTTT; CDR3 protein: CASSLDRGVIVHTEAFF
J gene: TRBJ1-1; D gene: .; clone size: medium-sized; V gene: TRBV7-6; CDR3 DNA: TGTGCCAGCAGCACCACAAGGAACACTGAAGCTTTCTTT; CDR3 protein: CASSTTRNTEAFF
J gene: TRBJ2-1; D gene: TRBD2; clone size: .; V gene: TRBV18; CDR3 DNA: TGTGCCAGCTCACCACCCAGACTAGCGAGCTCCTACAATGAGCAGTTCTTC; CDR3 protein: CASSPPRLASSYNEQFF
J gene: TRBJ1-2; D gene: .; clone size: .; V gene: TRBV19; CDR3 DNA: TGTGCCAGTAGTATTCGACAGCCGTATGGCTACACCTTC; CDR3 protein: CASSIRQPYGYTF
J gene: TRBJ1-1; D gene: .; clone size: .; V gene: TRBV6-6; CDR3 DNA: TGTGCCAGCAGTTACTCGGGGGGAGGGATGGGGACTGAAGCTTTCTTT; CDR3 protein: CASSYSGGGMGTEAFF
J gene: TRBJ1-4; D gene: TRBD1; clone size: .; V gene: TRBV18; CDR3 DNA: TGTGCCAGCTCACGCGACAGGGGGCGCGGAGAAAAACTGTTTTTT; CDR3 protein: CASSRDRGRGEKLFF
J gene: TRBJ2-5; D gene: .; clone size: once; V gene: TRBV9; CDR3 DNA: TGTGCCAGCAGCCCCAGGTCAGTCTGGGAAGAGACCCAGTACTTC; CDR3 protein: CASSPRSVWEETQYF
J gene: TRBJ2-2; D gene: .; clone size: medium-sized; V gene: TRBV10-3; CDR3 DNA: TGTGCCATCAGTGAATGGACTAAAACCGGGGAGCTGTTTTTT; CDR3 protein: CAISEWTKTGELFF
J gene: TRBJ1-6; D gene: TRBD1; clone size: .; V gene: TRBV13; CDR3 DNA: TGTGCCAGCAGCTTAGGGGGACAGCATAATTCACCCCTCCACTTT; CDR3 protein: CASSLGGQHNSPLHF
J gene: TRBJ1-2; D gene: .; clone size: .; V gene: TRBV29-1; CDR3 DNA: TGCAGCACCGGGACGGGGACTAACTATGGCTACACCTTC; CDR3 protein: CSTGTGTNYGYTF
J gene: TRBJ2-5; D gene: .; clone size: .; V gene: TRBV19; CDR3 DNA: TGTGCCAGCTCGGGACTTCAGGGGCAAGAGACCCAGTACTTC; CDR3 protein: CASSGLQGQETQYF
J gene: TRBJ2-1; D gene: .; clone size: .; V gene: TRBV7-9; CDR3 DNA: TGTGCCACCAGATATAGCTCCTACAATGAGCAGTTCTTC; CDR3 protein: CATRYSSYNEQFF
J gene: TRBJ1-4; D gene: .; clone size: .; V gene: TRBV11-2; CDR3 DNA: TGTGCCAGCAGCTTCCCCCCGACAGGAGAAATAAAACTGTTTTTT; CDR3 protein: CASSFPPTGEIKLFF
J gene: TRBJ2-4; D gene: TRBD2; clone size: .; V gene: TRBV18; CDR3 DNA: TGTGCCAGCTCACCACCTAGCGGGTCCTGGTCCAAAAACATTCAGTACTTC; CDR3 protein: CASSPPSGSWSKNIQYF
J gene: TRBJ2-1; D gene: TRBD2; clone size: .; V gene: TRBV10-3; CDR3 DNA: TGTGCCATCAGTGTAGCTAGCGGGGTGATTAGCTCCTACAATGAGCAGTTCTTC; CDR3 protein: CAISVASGVISSYNEQFF
J gene: TRBJ1-4; D gene: .; clone size: .; V gene: TRBV6-5; CDR3 DNA: TGTGCCAGCAGTTACGGGGGGGAAGGCGGAAAACTGTTTTTT; CDR3 protein: CASSYGGEGGKLFF
J gene: TRBJ2-7; D gene: .; clone size: .; V gene: TRBV7-7; CDR3 DNA: TGTGCTAGCAGCTTAGCGTTTACCAGCGAGCAGTACTTC; CDR3 protein: CASSLAFTSEQYF
J gene: TRBJ2-7; D gene: .; clone size: .; V gene: TRBV5-1; CDR3 DNA: TGCGCCAGCAGCTCTAGCTCCTACGAGCAGTACTTC; CDR3 protein: CASSSSSYEQYF
J gene: TRBJ2-7; D gene: .; clone size: .; V gene: TRBV7-3; CDR3 DNA: TGTGCCAGCAGCTTCCAGGGAGGACCCTACGAGCAGTACTTC; CDR3 protein: CASSFQGGPYEQYF
J gene: TRBJ1-5; D gene: TRBD1; clone size: few; V gene: TRBV7-2; CDR3 DNA: TGTGCCAGCAGCTCCACAGGGGGCCAGCCCCAGCATTTT; CDR3 protein: CASSSTGGQPQHF
J gene: TRBJ2-7; D gene: TRBD1; clone size: .; V gene: TRBV18; CDR3 DNA: TGTGCCAGCTCACCAGCGGACAGGGGCTACGAGCAGTACTTC; CDR3 protein: CASSPADRGYEQYF
J gene: TRBJ2-3; D gene: TRBD1; clone size: .; V gene: TRBV10-1; CDR3 DNA: TGCGCCAGCAGCCCGGACAGGCCATCCACAGATACGCAGTATTTT; CDR3 protein: CASSPDRPSTDTQYF
J gene: TRBJ2-4; D gene: TRBD1; clone size: .; V gene: TRBV27; CDR3 DNA: TGTGCCAGCACTCCGACAGGGCTACTAGCCAAAAACATTCAGTACTTC; CDR3 protein: CASTPTGLLAKNIQYF
J gene: TRBJ1-1; D gene: TRBD1; clone size: .; V gene: TRBV27; CDR3 DNA: TGTGCCAGCAGTTTATACAGGGGGCAGAACACTGAAGCTTTCTTT; CDR3 protein: CASSLYRGQNTEAFF
J gene: TRBJ1-3; D gene: TRBD1; clone size: .; V gene: TRBV9; CDR3 DNA: TGTGCCAGCAGCGTATGGGACAGGCTCCTAACAGGGGGAAACACCATATATTTT; CDR3 protein: CASSVWDRLLTGGNTIYF
J gene: TRBJ2-7; D gene: .; clone size: .; V gene: TRBV5-8; CDR3 DNA: TGTGCCAGCAGCTCCCAGATCTACGAGCAGTACTTC; CDR3 protein: CASSSQIYEQYF
J gene: TRBJ2-3; D gene: .; clone size: .; V gene: TRBV18; CDR3 DNA: TGTGCCAGCTCAGTTACCAGGGGAGGAGATACGCAGTATTTT; CDR3 protein: CASSVTRGGDTQYF
J gene: TRBJ2-7; D gene: TRBD2; clone size: .; V gene: TRBV19; CDR3 DNA: TGTGCCAGTAGTGTTACATCTAGCGGGAGGTACTACGAGCAGTACTTC; CDR3 protein: CASSVTSSGRYYEQYF
J gene: TRBJ2-2; D gene: TRBD1; clone size: .; V gene: TRBV6-6; CDR3 DNA: TGTGCCAGCAGTCCCGACAGGGCCGCGTGGATGCTGTTTTTT; CDR3 protein: CASSPDRAAWMLFF
J gene: TRBJ2-1; D gene: TRBD2; clone size: few; V gene: TRBV18; CDR3 DNA: TGTGCCAGCTCCCCCGGGACTAGCGGGATAAATGAGCAGTTCTTC; CDR3 protein: CASSPGTSGINEQFF
J gene: TRBJ2-1; D gene: TRBD2; clone size: .; V gene: TRBV9; CDR3 DNA: TGTGCCAGCAGCTTCTTAACTAGCGGGGGCAACAATGAGCAGTTCTTC; CDR3 protein: CASSFLTSGGNNEQFF
J gene: TRBJ2-7; D gene: .; clone size: .; V gene: TRBV27; CDR3 DNA: TGTGCCAGCAGTTTAAGTAGTGGTGTTTTGGACGAGCAGTACTTC; CDR3 protein: CASSLSSGVLDEQYF
J gene: TRBJ1-1; D gene: TRBD1; clone size: .; V gene: TRBV5-1; CDR3 DNA: TGCGCCAGCACCCGCCGGGACAGGCCTTCTGAAGCTTTCTTT; CDR3 protein: CASTRRDRPSEAFF
J gene: TRBJ1-6; D gene: .; clone size: .; V gene: TRBV27; CDR3 DNA: TGTGCCAGCAGTTTACTGGCCAAGGCTGATTCACCCCTCCACTTT; CDR3 protein: CASSLLAKADSPLHF
J gene: TRBJ1-1; D gene: .; clone size: .; V gene: TRBV6-5; CDR3 DNA: TGTGCCAGCAGTTACCAGGGAATGAACACTGAAGCTTTCTTT; CDR3 protein: CASSYQGMNTEAFF
J gene: TRBJ2-7; D gene: TRBD1; clone size: .; V gene: TRBV28; CDR3 DNA: TGTGCCAGCAGTCCCCCGGGACAGTCCTCCTACGAGCAGTACTTC; CDR3 protein: CASSPPGQSSYEQYF